The sequence of this T cell receptor (beta chain) was determined in a study of early T cells in non-severe SARS-CoV-2 infection. At the level of the study: From unsorted whole blood, bulk RNA was sequenced, and the chains remained unpaired.

This clonotype was observed at least ten times. No antigen is known for it. General study points: Database matching using VDJdb favored anti-spike CD8 responses, with private and CD4 specificities left missing.

Unique molecular identifiers were added to individual cDNA molecules. TCRdb analysed the 5' RACE reads with MiXCR anew, one entry per CDR3 protein. The sample holds about 61,000 distinct CDR3 sequences, under 14% seen once. Germline V gives CDR1 SQVTM, CDR2 ANQGSEA. Trimming took off 1 base at V and 4 bases at J, with 6 bases between the two ends. The length of the CDR3 is 12 residues. Specimen: whole blood. V usage is TRBV29-1 and J usage is TRBJ2-3; no firm D call. The source is an adult who was a healthcare worker with PCR-confirmed SARS-CoV-2 infection or an uninfected control (not recorded which). DNA of the CDR3: TGCAGCGTTGAAGGGTTAGCAGATACGCAGTATTTT. As protein: CSVEGLADTQYF.